The sequence of this T cell receptor beta chain was determined in a study of cytomegalovirus exposure and HLA in healthy donors. The PCR was carried out with 60 Vbeta primers and 13 Jbeta primers. Method: immunoSEQ multiplex PCR; TCRdb's copy keeps in-frame clones and lacks some. The repertoire has about 150,000 clones, roughly three quarters of them found once; the top ten carry 10% to 15%. Material: PBMCs. The clonotype originates from a man aged 30-40 years in good health and CMV-seropositive.

For the CDR3, the DNA is TGTGCCAGCAGGCTTCGGGACAATTCGAACACTGAAGCTTTCTTT. The encoded protein is CASRLRDNSNTEAFF. The J gene is TRBJ1-1, the V gene TRBV6-1, with D possibly TRBD1 on 6 matching bases. The CDR3 consists of 15 residues. Trimming stripped 6 bases from V and 1 base from J, with 15 bases between. Germline CDR1 and CDR2: MNHNS and SASEGT.